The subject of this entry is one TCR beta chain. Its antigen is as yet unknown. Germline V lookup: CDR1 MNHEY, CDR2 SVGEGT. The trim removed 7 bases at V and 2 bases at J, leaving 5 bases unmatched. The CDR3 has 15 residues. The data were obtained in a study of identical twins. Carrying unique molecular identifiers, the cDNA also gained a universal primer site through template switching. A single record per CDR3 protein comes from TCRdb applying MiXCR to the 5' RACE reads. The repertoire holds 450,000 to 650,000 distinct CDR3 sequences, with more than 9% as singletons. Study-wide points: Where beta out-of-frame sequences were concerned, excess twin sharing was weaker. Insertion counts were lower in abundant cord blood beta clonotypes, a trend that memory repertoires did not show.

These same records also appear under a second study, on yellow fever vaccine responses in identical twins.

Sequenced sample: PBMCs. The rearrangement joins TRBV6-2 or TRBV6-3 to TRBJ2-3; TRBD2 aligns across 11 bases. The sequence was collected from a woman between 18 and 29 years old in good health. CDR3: CASKQTSGDTDTQYF. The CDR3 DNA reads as TGTGCCAGCAAACAGACTAGCGGGGACACAGATACGCAGTATTTT.